This is a list of T cell receptor beta chains from one sample in a study of long-term antiretroviral therapy in people with HIV. Clones were read by immunoSEQ multiplex PCR, and TCRdb kept only the in-frame ones, dropping some. The sample contains more than 25,000 clones, about 90% of which appear only once. Here the sequenced sample was unsorted PBMCs, taken 2 years after starting antiretroviral therapy. The receptors were sampled from a man aged 45-65 years with HIV. Both conserved end residues are part of each CDR3. D genes are given only for firm matches. Clone size is not always given. Where it is, it says once, few, many or a class for expanded clones.

j_call | clone_size | v_call | d_call | cdr3_aa | cdr3_nt
TRBJ2-5 | NA | TRBV28 | TRBD2 | CASSSIKREGKETQYF | TGTGCCAGCAGTTCTATAAAGCGGGAGGGGAAAGAGACCCAGTACTTC
TRBJ1-1 | once | TRBV28 | NA | CASSLVGNTEAFF | TGTGCCAGCAGTTTAGTCGGGAACACTGAAGCTTTCTTT
TRBJ1-5 | NA | TRBV28 | NA | CASSFADDSNQPQHF | TGTGCCAGCAGTTTCGCAGACGATAGCAATCAGCCCCAGCATTTT
TRBJ2-7 | NA | TRBV6-1 | TRBD1 | CARGQGKNYEQYF | TGTGCCAGGGGACAGGGAAAGAACTACGAGCAGTACTTC
TRBJ2-2 | once | TRBV4-1 | NA | CASSAILNTGELFF | TGCGCCAGCAGCGCCATTCTGAACACCGGGGAGCTGTTTTTT
TRBJ1-1 | NA | TRBV28 | NA | CASSSTPPNTEAFF | TGTGCCAGCAGTTCGACCCCCCCAAACACTGAAGCTTTCTTT
TRBJ2-7 | NA | TRBV6-1 | NA | CASRDPNGGLAF | TGTGCCAGCAGGGACCCGAATGGGGGCTTAGCCTTC
TRBJ2-7 | NA | TRBV11-2 | NA | CASSLVRGTYEQYF | TGTGCCAGCAGCTTAGTCCGGGGAACCTACGAGCAGTACTTC
TRBJ1-2 | NA | TRBV20-1 | NA | CSARPVYGYTF | TGCAGTGCCAGACCGGTATATGGCTACACCTTC
TRBJ2-7 | few | TRBV23-1 | TRBD1 | CASSPRWGQGYEQYF | TGCGCCAGCAGTCCGCGCTGGGGACAGGGCTACGAGCAGTACTTC
TRBJ2-1 | NA | TRBV7-3 | TRBD2 | CASSLSGGATYNEQFF | TGTGCCAGCAGTCTTAGCGGGGGCGCCACCTACAATGAGCAGTTCTTC
TRBJ1-1 | NA | TRBV7-9 | TRBD1 | CASRKQGGEAFF | TGTGCCAGCAGGAAACAGGGGGGTGAAGCTTTCTTT
TRBJ1-2 | NA | TRBV7-3 | NA | CASSLTLGDGYTF | TGTGCCAGCAGCTTAACGTTGGGGGATGGCTACACCTTC
TRBJ1-2 | few | TRBV19 | TRBD1 | CASSMDRGRYGYTF | TGTGCCAGTAGTATGGACAGGGGGAGGTATGGCTACACCTTC
TRBJ2-7 | once | TRBV5-6 | TRBD1 | CASSQGTGAYEQYF | TGTGCCAGCAGCCAAGGGACAGGGGCCTACGAGCAGTACTTC
TRBJ2-2 | NA | TRBV28 | TRBD1 | CASSLTGAGELFF | TGTGCCAGCAGTCTAACAGGGGCTGGGGAGCTGTTTTTT
TRBJ2-3 | NA | TRBV2 | TRBD2 | CASTGLAGPTDTQYF | TGTGCCAGCACGGGACTAGCGGGACCCACAGATACGCAGTATTTT
TRBJ2-2 | few | TRBV2 | NA | CASISLGGTGELFF | TGTGCCAGCATCTCCCTTGGGGGCACCGGGGAGCTGTTTTTT
TRBJ1-4 | NA | TRBV4-3 | NA | CASSQEAVGEKLFF | TGCGCCAGCAGCCAAGAAGCTGTGGGGGAAAAACTGTTTTTT
TRBJ2-7 | NA | TRBV2 | TRBD2 | CASSRLAGLSSYEQYF | TGTGCCAGCAGTCGACTAGCGGGGCTGAGCTCCTACGAGCAGTACTTC
TRBJ2-7 | NA | TRBV4-3 | NA | CASSQDSGPRNEQYF | TGCGCCAGCAGCCAAGATTCCGGACCCCGGAATGAGCAGTACTTC
TRBJ2-7 | NA | TRBV27 | NA | CASSMDHFNHEQYF | TGTGCCAGCAGTATGGACCATTTTAACCACGAGCAGTACTTC
TRBJ2-5 | NA | TRBV5-1 | NA | CASSPRAGQETQYF | TGCGCCAGCAGCCCCCGGGCGGGACAAGAGACCCAGTACTTC
TRBJ1-2 | NA | TRBV29-1 | TRBD1 | CSVAKGQGVYGYTF | TGCAGCGTAGCGAAGGGACAGGGGGTATATGGCTACACCTTC
TRBJ1-4 | NA | TRBV7-8 | NA | CASSLDRPTNEKLFF | TGTGCCAGCAGCTTAGACAGGCCAACTAATGAAAAACTGTTTTTT
TRBJ2-7 | NA | TRBV13 | NA | CASSFGSYEQYF | TGTGCCAGCAGCTTTGGTTCCTACGAGCAGTACTTC
TRBJ2-7 | NA | TRBV6-6 | NA | CASSYRENYEQYF | TGTGCCAGCAGTTACAGGGAAAACTACGAGCAGTACTTC
TRBJ1-5 | NA | TRBV19 | NA | CASSIRVISNQPQHF | TGTGCCAGTAGTATAAGGGTTATTAGCAATCAGCCCCAGCATTTT
TRBJ2-7 | NA | TRBV4-1 | TRBD2 | CASSPLAGSEQYF | TGCGCCAGCAGCCCCTTAGCGGGAAGTGAGCAGTACTTC
TRBJ1-5 | NA | TRBV2 | NA | CASSGADQPQHF | TGTGCCAGCAGTGGGGCAGATCAGCCCCAGCATTTT
TRBJ2-3 | NA | TRBV11-3 | TRBD2 | CASSLAGGLTDTQYF | TGTGCCAGCAGCTTAGCGGGAGGACTCACAGATACGCAGTATTTT
TRBJ1-5 | NA | TRBV7-9 | NA | CASSLARQPQHF | TGTGCCAGCAGCTTAGCCCGACAGCCCCAGCATTTT
TRBJ2-1 | NA | TRBV9 | NA | CASSFPKFGSSYNEQFF | TGTGCCAGCAGCTTCCCGAAGTTCGGGTCCTCCTACAATGAGCAGTTCTTC